These 13 T cell receptor beta chains came from one sample sequenced in a study of T-cell reconstitution after alpha-beta-depleted transplantation in children. Unique molecular identifiers tagged the TCRbeta library. TCRdb re-called the PCR reads with MiXCR, one entry per CDR3 protein. The sample includes 530,000 or so distinct CDR3 sequences, 25% to 30% of them seen just once. Sequencing used PBMCs, obtained before TCRalphabeta/CD19-depleted stem cell transplant. All receptors derive from a boy under two years old with Wiskott-Aldrich syndrome, due to receive a stem cell transplant.

This clonotype was counted between two and nine times. This sequence joins TRBV20-1 and TRBJ2-6; D unclear. CDR1 is DFQATT, CDR2 SNEGSKA, per germline (reference sequence). The ends were cut back, 6 bases at V and 1 base at J, with 7 bases in the middle. CDR3 length: 13 amino acids. The CDR3 loop reads CSAIRSGANVLTF. Written as DNA, the CDR3 is TGCAGTGCCATCAGGTCTGGGGCCAACGTCCTGACTTTC.

J is TRBJ1-1 and V is TRBV20-1, with 7 bases aligning to TRBD1. The CDR3 length is 15 residues. Germline V gene sequence: CDR1 DFQATT, CDR2 SNEGSKA (reference sequence). V lost 6 bases to trimming and J lost 2 bases; unmatched junction nucleotides: 12. The CDR3 reads CSARDRTLSNTEAFF. The DNA of the CDR3 is TGCAGTGCCCGGGACAGAACCCTTTCCAACACTGAAGCTTTCTTT.

V gene TRBV5-1 combines with J gene TRBJ1-2; D remains unclear. The CDR3 extends over 12 amino acids. Germline lookup yields CDR1 SGHRS and CDR2 YFSETQ. The ends were cut back, 4 bases at V and 5 bases at J, with 9 bases in the middle. The CDR3 sequence: CASSQDLYGYTF. DNA of the CDR3: TGCGCCAGCAGCCAGGACCTATATGGCTACACCTTC.

The V and J genes are TRBV5-1 and TRBJ2-1, with 12 bases lining up with TRBD2. Germline CDR1 SGHRS, CDR2 YFSETQ. Losses at the gene ends were 0 bases for V and 7 bases for J; bases not matched to a gene: 5. The CDR3 sequence is 16 residues long. The CDR3 coding sequence is TGCGCCAGCAGCTTGGAAGGACTAGCGGGACTAAATGAGCAGTTCTTC. This translates into CASSLEGLAGLNEQFF.

Only a few counts were recorded for this clonotype. V is TRBV5-1 and J is TRBJ2-5; D may be TRBD1 or TRBD2 (6 bases each). The CDR3 runs to 17 residues. The germline V gene encodes CDR1 SGHRS and CDR2 YFSETQ. The ends were cut back, 2 bases at V and 2 bases at J, with 19 bases in the middle. CDR3 DNA: TGCGCCAGCAGCTTAGGACTACTACAGGGTTCGCAAGAGACCCAGTACTTC. Protein product: CASSLGLLQGSQETQYF.

This clonotype was detected only a few times. In nucleotides, the CDR3 is TGTGCCAGCACCTCGGTCGGCCATCTAGGCAATGAGCAGTTCTTC. Residues: CASTSVGHLGNEQFF. The chain recombines TRBV5-5 with TRBJ2-1; D is undetermined. Germline V gene sequence: CDR1 SGHKS, CDR2 YYEKEE (reference sequence). Trimming left V 6 bases short and J 6 bases short, with 19 bases between. The CDR3 extends over 15 amino acids.

The sample holds a few counts of this clonotype. The J gene is TRBJ2-5, the V gene TRBV28; possibly TRBD1 for D (6 bases). Germline CDR1 is MDHEN and CDR2 is SYDVKM. Trimming pared 9 bases from V and 5 bases from J, leaving 13 bases between. This CDR3 spans 12 amino acids. CDR3 sequence: CASYAGVETQYF. The CDR3 region has the DNA TGTGCCAGTTACGCAGGGGTGGAGACCCAGTACTTC.

In its sample, this clonotype was seen a few times. This chain joins TRBV5-1 and TRBJ2-1; D might be TRBD1 or TRBD2, each matching 5 bases. The CDR3 extends over 15 amino acids. V lost 1 base, J lost 9 bases, and 17 bases lay in between. Germline V CDR1 and CDR2: SGHRS, YFSETQ. In DNA form, the CDR3 reads TGCGCCAGCAGCTTGATTGGGACCCCAATGGGTGAGCAGTTCTTC. Encoded protein: CASSLIGTPMGEQFF.

This clonotype has ten or more counts. This sequence joins TRBV6-1 and TRBJ2-3; D gene unclear. V dropped 3 bases and J dropped 2 bases, with 0 bases sitting between them. The CDR3 runs 11 residues. CDR1 is MNHNS and CDR2 is SASEGT in the germline V gene. CDR3 nucleotides: TGTGCCAGCAGTGACACAGATACGCAGTATTTT. It yields the protein CASSDTDTQYF.

The V call is TRBV5-6, the J call TRBJ2-7; TRBD2 matches 9 bases. The CDR3 consists of 15 residues. Germline CDR1 is SGHDT and CDR2 is YYEEEE. V lost 2 bases and J lost 7; bases outside the gene matches: 10. Written as DNA, the CDR3 is TGTGCCAGCAGCTTTGTGGCGGGAGGGCCTGGTGAGCAGTACTTC. It codes for CASSFVAGGPGEQYF.

The chain combines TRBV15 with TRBJ2-1; D could derive from TRBD1 or TRBD2 (5 bases each). The CDR3 is 14 residues long. V dropped 0 bases and J dropped 9 bases, with 12 bases sitting between them. Germline CDR1 is LNHNV and CDR2 is YYDKDF (reference sequence). CDR3 in amino acids: CATSRDRVRGEQFF. The DNA for the CDR3 is TGTGCCACCAGCAGAGACAGGGTGAGGGGTGAGCAGTTCTTC.

The chain couples TRBV12-3 or TRBV12-4 to TRBJ2-5; 7 nucleotides align to TRBD1. With 5 bases clipped from V and 4 bases from J, the junction kept 10 bases outside the gene matches. The CDR3 has 15 amino acids. For the CDR3, the DNA is TGTGCCAGCAGTCTGATGACAGGGCCCTCAGAGACCCAGTACTTC. Protein product: CASSLMTGPSETQYF.

A few counts support this clonotype. CDR3 nucleotide sequence: TGTGCCATCACTAGCGGGAGCACAGATACGCAGTATTTT. Translated, it gives CAITSGSTDTQYF. The rearrangement uses TRBV10-3 and TRBJ2-3; 8 positions agree with TRBD2. This CDR3 is 13 amino acids long. From germline, CDR1 is ENHRY and CDR2 SYGVKD. V dropped 7 bases and J dropped 0; count of bases not matched to a gene: 0.